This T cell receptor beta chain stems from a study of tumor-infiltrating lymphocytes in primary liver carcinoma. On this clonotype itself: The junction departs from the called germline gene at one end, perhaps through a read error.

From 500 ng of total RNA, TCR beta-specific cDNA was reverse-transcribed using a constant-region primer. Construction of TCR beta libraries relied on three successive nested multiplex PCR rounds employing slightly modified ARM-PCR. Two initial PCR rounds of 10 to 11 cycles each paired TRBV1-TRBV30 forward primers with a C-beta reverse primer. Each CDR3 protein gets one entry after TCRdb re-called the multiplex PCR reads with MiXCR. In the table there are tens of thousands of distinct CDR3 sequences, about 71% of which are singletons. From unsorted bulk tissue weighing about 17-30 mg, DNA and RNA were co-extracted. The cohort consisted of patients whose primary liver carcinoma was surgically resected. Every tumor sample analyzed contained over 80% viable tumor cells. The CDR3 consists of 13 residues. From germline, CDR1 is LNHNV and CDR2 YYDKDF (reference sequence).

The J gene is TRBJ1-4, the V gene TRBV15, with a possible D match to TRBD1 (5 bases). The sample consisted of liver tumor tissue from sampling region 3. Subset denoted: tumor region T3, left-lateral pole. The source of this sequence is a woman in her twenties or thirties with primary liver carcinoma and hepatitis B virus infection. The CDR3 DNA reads TGTGACACCAGCAGGGATCGAGGTGAAAAACTGTTTTTT. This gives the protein CDTSRDRGEKLFF. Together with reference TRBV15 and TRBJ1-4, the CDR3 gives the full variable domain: DAMVIQNPRYQVTQFGKPVTLSCSQTLNHNVMYWYQQKSSQAPKLLFHYYDKDFNNEADTPDNFQSRRPNTSFCFLDIRSPGLGDTAMYLCDTSRDRGEKLFFGSGTQLSVL.